This T cell receptor beta chain is from a study of CD8 T cells in ankylosing spondylitis. Study findings and constraints: Previous work reported some of these motif variants in the synovial fluid and blood of reactive arthritis. Within ankylosing spondylitis blood, a TCR beta motif made up of eight highly homologous variants appeared to be characteristic.

This clonotype was observed a few times. Its target is not known. V was trimmed by 4 bases and J by 8 bases, leaving 17 bases between them. This CDR3 spans 15 amino acids. Germline CDR1 reads MNHNS; CDR2 reads SASEGT. Each CDR3 protein is one row after TCRdb ran MiXCR on the 5' RACE reads. The repertoire has around 540,000 distinct CDR3 sequences, approximately 12% of them found once; the top ten carry 6.5% to 7%. The V and J genes are TRBV6-1 and TRBJ1-4; a weak D match, TRBD1 (5 bases). The material sequenced was blood, either unsorted or a sorted T cell fraction (not recorded which). This clonotype was sampled from a male donor with ankylosing spondylitis. CDR3 bases: TGTGCCAGCAGTGGCGGGACCATCAATTCAGAAAAACTGTTTTTT. Its translation is CASSGGTINSEKLFF.